This T cell receptor beta chain was recorded in a study of T cell repertoires in cytomegalovirus infection. Study-wide background: Both recently identified HLA-C-restricted and well-studied HLA-B-restricted CMV epitopes were used in the study. Public TCR beta signatures marked donors with CMV infection and the matching HLA. Broader study findings: Within the response measured ex vivo, HLA-C-restricted CMV-specific TCR beta clonotypes were dominant. Cumulated frequencies of public TCR beta families served to identify carriers of CMV plus the relevant HLA.

The CDR3 covers 14 residues. From germline, CDR1 is MGHDK and CDR2 SYGVNS. Between the trimmed V and J ends, which lost 1 base and 3 bases, there was a span of 9 bases. Each CDR3 protein gets one entry after TCRdb re-called the reads with MiXCR. The sample shows 340,000 or so distinct CDR3 sequences, roughly 25% of them seen only once. On this clonotype itself: Antigen unknown.

The sequencing used cultured PBMCs, collected from culture after CMV antigen stimulation. This receptor was identified in a human donor in good health (CMV status not recorded). Some clones in this sample may be carry-over from other donors' samples. The chain couples TRBV25-1 to TRBJ2-5, with D perhaps matching TRBD1 (6 bases). The CDR3 is CASSELRTEETQYF. CDR3 nucleotides: TGTGCCAGCAGTGAATTGAGGACAGAAGAGACCCAGTACTTC. Full variable domain (outside the CDR3, taken from reference TRBV25-1 and TRBJ2-5): EADIYQTPRYLVIGTGKKITLECSQTMGHDKMYWYQQDPGMELHLIHYSYGVNSTEKGDLSSESTVSRIRTEHFPLTLESARPSHTSQYLCASSELRTEETQYFGPGTRLLVL.